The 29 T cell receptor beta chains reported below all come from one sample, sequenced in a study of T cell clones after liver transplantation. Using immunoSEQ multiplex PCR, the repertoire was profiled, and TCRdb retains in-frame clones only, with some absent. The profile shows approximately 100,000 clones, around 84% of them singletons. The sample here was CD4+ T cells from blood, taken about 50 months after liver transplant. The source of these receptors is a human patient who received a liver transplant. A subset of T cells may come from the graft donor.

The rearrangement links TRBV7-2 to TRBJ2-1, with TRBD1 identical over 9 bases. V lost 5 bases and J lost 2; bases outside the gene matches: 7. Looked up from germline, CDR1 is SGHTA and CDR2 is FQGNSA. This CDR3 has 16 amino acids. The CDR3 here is CASSHARDRAYNEQFF. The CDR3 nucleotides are TGTGCCAGCAGCCATGCCCGGGACAGGGCCTACAATGAGCAGTTCTTC.

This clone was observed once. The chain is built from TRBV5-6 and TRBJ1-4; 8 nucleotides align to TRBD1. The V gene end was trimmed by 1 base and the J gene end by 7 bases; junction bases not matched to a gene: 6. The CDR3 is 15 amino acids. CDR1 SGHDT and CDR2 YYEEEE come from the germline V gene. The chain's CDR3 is CASSLKGQGGEKLFF. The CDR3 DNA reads TGTGCCAGCAGCTTGAAAGGACAGGGCGGTGAAAAACTGTTTTTT.

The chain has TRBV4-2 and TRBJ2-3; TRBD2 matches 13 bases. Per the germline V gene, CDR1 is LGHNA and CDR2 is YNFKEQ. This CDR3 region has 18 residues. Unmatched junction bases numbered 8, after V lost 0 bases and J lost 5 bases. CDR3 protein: CASSQDSLAGGRVDTQYF. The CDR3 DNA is TGTGCCAGCAGCCAAGACTCACTAGCGGGAGGGCGGGTAGATACGCAGTATTTT.

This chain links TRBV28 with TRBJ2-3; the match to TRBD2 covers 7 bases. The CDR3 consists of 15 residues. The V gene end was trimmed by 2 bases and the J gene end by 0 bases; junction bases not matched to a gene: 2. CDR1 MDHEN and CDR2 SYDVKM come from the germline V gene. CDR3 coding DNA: TGTGCCAGCAGTTTAGCGGGAGAGAGCACAGATACGCAGTATTTT. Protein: CASSLAGESTDTQYF.

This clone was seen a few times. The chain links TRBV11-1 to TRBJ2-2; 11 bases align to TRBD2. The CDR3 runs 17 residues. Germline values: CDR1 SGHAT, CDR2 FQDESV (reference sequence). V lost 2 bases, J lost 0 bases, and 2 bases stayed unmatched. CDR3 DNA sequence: TGTGCCAGCAGCTTACTAGCGGGAGGCGCGAACACCGGGGAGCTGTTTTTT. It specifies CASSLLAGGANTGELFF.

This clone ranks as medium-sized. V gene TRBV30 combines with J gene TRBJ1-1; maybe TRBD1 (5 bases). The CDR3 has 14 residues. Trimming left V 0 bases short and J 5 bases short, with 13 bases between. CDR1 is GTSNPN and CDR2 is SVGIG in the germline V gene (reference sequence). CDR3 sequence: CAWSVPPGTTEAFF. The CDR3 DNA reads TGTGCCTGGAGTGTACCCCCAGGGACTACTGAAGCTTTCTTT. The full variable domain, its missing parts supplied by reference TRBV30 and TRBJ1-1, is SQTIHQWPATLVQPVGSPLSLECTVEGTSNPNLYWYRQAAGRGLQLLFYSVGIGQISSEVPQNLSASRPQDRQFILSSKKLLLSDSGFYLCAWSVPPGTTEAFFGQGTRLTVV.

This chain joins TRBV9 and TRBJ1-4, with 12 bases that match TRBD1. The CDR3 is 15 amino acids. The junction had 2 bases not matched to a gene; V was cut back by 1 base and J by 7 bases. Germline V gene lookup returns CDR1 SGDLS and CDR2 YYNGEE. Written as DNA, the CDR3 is TGTGCCAGCAGCGTATGGGACAGGGGGCCTGAAAAACTGTTTTTT. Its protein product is CASSVWDRGPEKLFF.

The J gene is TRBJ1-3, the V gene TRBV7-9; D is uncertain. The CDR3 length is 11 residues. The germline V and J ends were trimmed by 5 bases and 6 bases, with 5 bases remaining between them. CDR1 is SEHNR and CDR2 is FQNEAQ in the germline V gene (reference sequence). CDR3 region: CASSLENTIYF. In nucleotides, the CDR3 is TGTGCCAGCAGCCTGGAAAACACCATATATTTT.

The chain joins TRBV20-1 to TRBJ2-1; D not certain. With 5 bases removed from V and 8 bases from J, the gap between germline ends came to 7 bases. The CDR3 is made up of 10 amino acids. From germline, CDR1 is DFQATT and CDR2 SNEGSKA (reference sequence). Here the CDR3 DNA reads TGCAGTGCTGGCCGATATGAGCAGTTCTTC. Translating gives CSAGRYEQFF.

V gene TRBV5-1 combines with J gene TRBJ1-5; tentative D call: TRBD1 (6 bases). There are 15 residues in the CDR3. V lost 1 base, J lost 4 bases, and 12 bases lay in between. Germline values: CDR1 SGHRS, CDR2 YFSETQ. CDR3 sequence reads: CASSLTGRENQPQHF. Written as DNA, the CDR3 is TGCGCCAGCAGCTTGACAGGGAGGGAAAATCAGCCCCAGCATTTT.

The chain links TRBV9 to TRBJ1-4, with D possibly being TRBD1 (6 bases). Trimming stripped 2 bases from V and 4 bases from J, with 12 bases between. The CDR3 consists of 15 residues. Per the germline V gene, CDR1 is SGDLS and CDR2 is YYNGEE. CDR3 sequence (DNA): TGTGCCAGCAGCGTCGACCGACAGGTTAATGAAAAACTGTTTTTT. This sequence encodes CASSVDRQVNEKLFF. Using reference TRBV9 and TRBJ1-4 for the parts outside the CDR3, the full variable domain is DSGVTQTPKHLITATGQRVTLRCSPRSGDLSVYWYQQSLDQGLQFLIQYYNGEERAKGNILERFSAQQFPDLHSELNLSSLELGDSALYFCASSVDRQVNEKLFFGSGTQLSVL.

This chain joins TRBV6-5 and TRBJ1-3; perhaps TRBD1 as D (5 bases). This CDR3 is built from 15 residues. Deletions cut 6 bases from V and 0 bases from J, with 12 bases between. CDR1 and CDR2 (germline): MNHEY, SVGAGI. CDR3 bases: TGTGCCAGCAGATCGACAGTCCTCTCTGGAAACACCATATATTTT. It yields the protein CASRSTVLSGNTIYF.

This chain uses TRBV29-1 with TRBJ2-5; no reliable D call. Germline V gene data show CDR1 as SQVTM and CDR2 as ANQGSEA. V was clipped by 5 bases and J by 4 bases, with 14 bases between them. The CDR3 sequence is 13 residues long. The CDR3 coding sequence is TGCAGCGTTTACAGACCGGGCGGAGAGACCCAGTACTTC. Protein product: CSVYRPGGETQYF.

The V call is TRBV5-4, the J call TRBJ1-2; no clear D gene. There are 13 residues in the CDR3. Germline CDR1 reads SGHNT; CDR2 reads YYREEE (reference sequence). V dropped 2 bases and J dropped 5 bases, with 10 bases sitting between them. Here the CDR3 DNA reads TGTGCCAGCAGCTTTTCCAGAACTTATGGCTACACCTTC. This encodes CASSFSRTYGYTF.

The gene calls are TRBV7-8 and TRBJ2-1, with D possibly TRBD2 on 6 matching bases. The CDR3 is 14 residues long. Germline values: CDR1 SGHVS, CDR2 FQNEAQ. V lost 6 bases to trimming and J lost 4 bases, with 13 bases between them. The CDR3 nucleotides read TGTGCCAGCAGGTTTGCCGGAGGGTACAATGAGCAGTTCTTC. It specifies CASRFAGGYNEQFF.

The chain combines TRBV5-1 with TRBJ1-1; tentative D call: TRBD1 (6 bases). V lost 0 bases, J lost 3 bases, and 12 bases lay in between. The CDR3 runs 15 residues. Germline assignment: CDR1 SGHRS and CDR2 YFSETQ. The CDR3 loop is CASSLAGDWDTEAFF. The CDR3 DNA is TGCGCCAGCAGCTTGGCAGGGGATTGGGACACTGAAGCTTTCTTT.

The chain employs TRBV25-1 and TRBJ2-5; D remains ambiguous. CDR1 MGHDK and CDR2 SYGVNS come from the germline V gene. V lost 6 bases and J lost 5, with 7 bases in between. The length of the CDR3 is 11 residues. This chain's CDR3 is CASSPKETQYF. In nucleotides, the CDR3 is TGTGCCAGCAGCCCCAAGGAGACCCAGTACTTC.

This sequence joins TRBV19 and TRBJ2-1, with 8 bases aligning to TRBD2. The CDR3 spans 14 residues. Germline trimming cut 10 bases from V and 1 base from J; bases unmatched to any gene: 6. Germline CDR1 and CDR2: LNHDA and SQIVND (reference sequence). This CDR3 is CATSRGGSYNEQFF. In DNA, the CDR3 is TGTGCCACCAGCCGGGGGGGGTCCTACAATGAGCAGTTCTTC.

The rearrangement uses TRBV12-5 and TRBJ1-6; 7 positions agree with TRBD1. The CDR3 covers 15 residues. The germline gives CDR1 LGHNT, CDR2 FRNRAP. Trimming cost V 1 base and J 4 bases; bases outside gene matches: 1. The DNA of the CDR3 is TGTGCTAGTGGTTTGGGGGACAGATATAATTCACCCCTCCACTTT. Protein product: CASGLGDRYNSPLHF.

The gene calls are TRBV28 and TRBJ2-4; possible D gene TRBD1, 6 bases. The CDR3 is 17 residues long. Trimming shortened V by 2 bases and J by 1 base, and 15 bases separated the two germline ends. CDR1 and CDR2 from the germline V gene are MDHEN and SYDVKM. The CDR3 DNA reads TGTGCCAGCAGTTTACCCCAGGGGATGGGGGCCAAAAACATTCAGTACTTC. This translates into CASSLPQGMGAKNIQYF.

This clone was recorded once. CDR3 bases: TGTGCCAGCAGTTCCCCGGGGCAAACCCAGAGTCAGCCCCAGCATTTT. It translates to CASSSPGQTQSQPQHF. The V gene is TRBV27, the J gene TRBJ1-5; the D gene is possibly TRBD1 (5 bases). Deletions cut 4 bases from V and 6 bases from J, with 19 bases between. There are 16 residues in the CDR3. Germline V gene sequence: CDR1 MNHEY, CDR2 SMNVEV (reference sequence).

The CDR3 region has the DNA TGTGCCAGCAGCTCCGGGACAGGGGAAGATACGCAGTATTTT. This gives the protein CASSSGTGEDTQYF. The genes are TRBV5-4 and TRBJ2-3, with 10 bases aligning to TRBD1. Germline V gene lookup returns CDR1 SGHNT and CDR2 YYREEE (reference sequence). After removal of 3 bases from V and 5 bases from J, the junction contained 3 bases not matched to a gene. CDR3 length equals 14 residues.

The CDR3 region is CASSFRGSEQYF. For the CDR3, the DNA is TGCGCCAGCAGCTTTAGAGGGTCGGAGCAGTACTTC. V is TRBV5-1 and J is TRBJ2-7, with D perhaps TRBD2 (5 bases). Germline values: CDR1 SGHRS, CDR2 YFSETQ. The germline V and J ends were trimmed by 2 bases and 7 bases, with 10 bases remaining between them. The CDR3 has 12 residues.

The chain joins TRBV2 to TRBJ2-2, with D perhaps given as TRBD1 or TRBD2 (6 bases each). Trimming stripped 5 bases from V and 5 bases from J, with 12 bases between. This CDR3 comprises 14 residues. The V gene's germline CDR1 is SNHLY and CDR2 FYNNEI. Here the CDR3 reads CASSLGGGTGELFF. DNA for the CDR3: TGTGCCAGCAGTCTAGGGGGAGGAACCGGGGAGCTGTTTTTT.

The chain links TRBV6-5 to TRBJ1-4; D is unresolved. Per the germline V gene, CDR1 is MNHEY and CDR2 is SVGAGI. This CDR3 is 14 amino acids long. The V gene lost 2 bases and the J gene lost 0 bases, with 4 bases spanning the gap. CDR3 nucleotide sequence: TGTGCCAGCAGTTACCTATCAACTAATGAAAAACTGTTTTTT. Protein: CASSYLSTNEKLFF.

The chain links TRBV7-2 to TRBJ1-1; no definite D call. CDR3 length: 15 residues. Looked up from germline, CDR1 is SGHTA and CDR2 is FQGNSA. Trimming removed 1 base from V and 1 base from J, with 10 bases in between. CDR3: CASSLVSSTNTEAFF. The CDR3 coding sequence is TGTGCCAGCAGCTTAGTTTCCTCAACGAACACTGAAGCTTTCTTT.

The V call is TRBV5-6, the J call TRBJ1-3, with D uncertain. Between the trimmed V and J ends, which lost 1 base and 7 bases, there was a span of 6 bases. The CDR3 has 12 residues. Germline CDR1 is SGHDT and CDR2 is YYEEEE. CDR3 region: CASSLSGNTIYF. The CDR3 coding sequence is TGTGCCAGCAGCTTGTCCGGGAACACCATATATTTT.

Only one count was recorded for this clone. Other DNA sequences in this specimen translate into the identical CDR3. Here the CDR3 DNA reads TGTGCCAGCTCACCACCGCGGCCTCAAGAGACCCAGTACTTC. The encoded protein is CASSPPRPQETQYF. The V call is TRBV18, the J call TRBJ2-5; no firm D call. With 0 bases removed from V and 2 bases from J, the gap between germline ends came to 7 bases. The CDR3 is 14 amino acids. Looked up from germline, CDR1 is KGHSH and CDR2 is LQKENI.

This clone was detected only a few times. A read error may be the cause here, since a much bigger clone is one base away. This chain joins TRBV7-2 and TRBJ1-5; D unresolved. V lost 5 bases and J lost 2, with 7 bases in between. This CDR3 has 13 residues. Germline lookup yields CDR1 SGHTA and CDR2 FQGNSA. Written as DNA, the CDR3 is TGTGCCAGCAGCCCCCAGGGCAATCAGCCCCAGCATTTT. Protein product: CASSPQGNQPQHF.